These 6 T cell receptor beta chains originate from one sample sequenced in a study of T cell repertoires in cytomegalovirus infection. Each CDR3 protein is one row after TCRdb ran MiXCR on the reads. The table has about 140,000 distinct CDR3 sequences, about 6% seen once. The material sequenced was PBMCs. These receptor sequences come from a human donor in good health (CMV status not recorded). Some clones in this sample may be carry-over from other donors' samples.

J is TRBJ2-7 and V is TRBV20-1; D is tentatively TRBD1 or TRBD2 (5 bases each). The germline gives CDR1 DFQATT, CDR2 SNEGSKA (reference sequence). The CDR3 sequence is 12 residues long. V was shortened by 8 bases and J by 3 bases, with 14 bases between the two germline ends. The CDR3 DNA follows: TGCAGTTTTCCCGGGGACGACTACGAGCAGTACTTC. The encoded protein is CSFPGDDYEQYF.

Only a few counts were recorded for this clonotype. The chain's CDR3 is CASSRRENYEQYF. Here the CDR3 DNA reads TGTGCCAGCTCCCGTAGGGAAAACTACGAGCAGTACTTC. V gene TRBV7-2 combines with J gene TRBJ2-7, with D unclear. Trimming took 8 bases from V and 3 from J, leaving 14 bases between them. The CDR3 covers 13 residues. Germline CDR1 reads SGHTA; CDR2 reads FQGNSA.

This clonotype was detected ten times or more. This chain connects TRBV4-1 to TRBJ2-3; D may be TRBD2 (5 bases). The CDR3 has 15 residues. Looked up from germline, CDR1 is MGHRA and CDR2 is YSYEKL. The V and J ends lost 7 bases and 5 bases respectively, with 19 bases between them. CDR3 DNA: TGCGCCAGCACCCACGGTGTCCGGGGTCTAGATACGCAGTATTTT. It yields the protein CASTHGVRGLDTQYF.

The table lists this clonotype with many counts. The chain joins TRBV7-3 to TRBJ2-2; 7 bases align to TRBD1. The CDR3 has 15 residues. Germline CDR1 and CDR2: SGHTA and FQGTGA. The J segment lost 4 bases and the V segment lost 5 bases, leaving 7 bases of the junction unmatched. CDR3 residues: CASSPQGERTGELFF. The CDR3, as DNA: TGTGCCAGCAGCCCCCAGGGGGAGCGCACCGGGGAGCTGTTTTTT.

The V and J genes are TRBV20-1 and TRBJ1-5; tentatively, D is TRBD1 (5 bases). The germline CDR1 and CDR2 sequences are DFQATT and SNEGSKA (reference sequence). V was pared by 1 base and J by 11 bases, with 24 bases between. The CDR3 has 16 residues. The CDR3 DNA follows: TGCAGTGCTAGAGGTCCGGGGAGGGGAAGGATCATGGCCCAGCATTTT. It codes for CSARGPGRGRIMAQHF.

This clonotype was counted ten times or more. This sequence joins TRBV12-3 or TRBV12-4 and TRBJ2-5; D remains ambiguous. The CDR3 is 14 amino acids. Trimming removed 6 bases from V and 4 bases from J, with 15 bases in between. CDR3 DNA: TGTGCCAGCAGCTTACCCCAACCGGGAGAGACCCAGTACTTC. The encoded protein is CASSLPQPGETQYF.